Presented here are 31 T cell receptor beta chains from one specimen sequenced in a study of cytomegalovirus exposure and HLA in healthy donors. 60 Vbeta and 13 Jbeta primers were used in PCR. Method: immunoSEQ multiplex PCR; TCRdb's copy keeps in-frame clones and lacks some. The sample lists more than 85,000 clones, more than 60% occurring once. Sequenced input: PBMCs. All receptors come from a man aged 25-45 years in good health and CMV-seropositive.

Written as DNA, the CDR3 is TGTGCCAGTAGTATTCGGGACAGGTACACAGATACGCAGTATTTT. It yields the protein CASSIRDRYTDTQYF. J is TRBJ2-3 and V is TRBV19, with 8 positions matching TRBD1. From germline, CDR1 is LNHDA and CDR2 SQIVND (reference sequence). J lost 2 bases, V lost 3 bases, and 4 bases had no gene match. This CDR3 has 15 residues.

A single count supports this clone. This chain uses TRBV6-1 with TRBJ2-7, with D perhaps TRBD1 (6 bases). The germline gives CDR1 MNHNS, CDR2 SASEGT. The ends were cut back, 5 bases at V and 6 bases at J, with 14 bases in the middle. CDR3 length: 13 residues. The CDR3 protein is CASSYSGAVEQYF. The CDR3 region has the DNA TGTGCCAGCAGTTATTCAGGGGCAGTCGAGCAGTACTTC.

The chain couples TRBV19 to TRBJ1-1; D remains ambiguous. Germline V lookup: CDR1 LNHDA, CDR2 SQIVND (reference sequence). V was clipped by 3 bases and J by 3 bases, with 8 bases between them. This CDR3 comprises 13 residues. The DNA for the CDR3 is TGTGCCAGTAGTATGAGTCACTACACTGAAGCTTTCTTT. The encoded protein is CASSMSHYTEAFF.

This clone was recorded a few times. CDR3 sequence (DNA): TGCGCCAGCAGCTTAGAGAGGGATACTGAAGCTTTCTTT. It translates to CASSLERDTEAFF. The genes are TRBV5-1 and TRBJ1-1, with D unclear. The CDR3 runs 13 residues. The germline gives CDR1 SGHRS, CDR2 YFSETQ. Between the trimmed V and J ends, which lost 2 bases and 5 bases, there was a span of 10 bases.

As for this clone: Distinct nucleotide sequences in the sample also encode this CDR3. The CDR3 here is CATYRGPGNTIYF. CDR3 bases: TGTGCCACCTACAGGGGGCCTGGAAACACCATATATTTT. The rearrangement joins TRBV6-5 to TRBJ1-3; 9 bases agree with TRBD1. CDR3 length: 13 residues. After removal of 10 bases from V and 2 bases from J, the junction contained 3 bases not matched to a gene. Germline CDR1 MNHEY, CDR2 SVGAGI.

The chain joins TRBV6-1 to TRBJ1-3; the match to TRBD1 covers 9 bases. Germline CDR1 and CDR2: MNHNS and SASEGT. The CDR3 has 15 residues. V was pared by 0 bases and J by 5 bases, with 2 bases of the junction left unmatched. CDR3 region: CASSEAGTGRNTIYF. CDR3 bases: TGTGCCAGCAGTGAAGCTGGGACAGGGCGAAACACCATATATTTT.

This clone was counted a single time. The chain couples TRBV2 to TRBJ1-1, with unresolved D. The germline V and J ends were trimmed by 6 bases and 6 bases, with 8 bases remaining between them. Germline assignment: CDR1 SNHLY and CDR2 FYNNEI. The CDR3 is made up of 11 amino acids. The CDR3 coding sequence is TGTGCCAGCAGCCCCACTGCTGAAGCTTTCTTT. It encodes CASSPTAEAFF.

The V gene is TRBV7-2, the J gene TRBJ1-6; D gene ambiguous. CDR1 is SGHTA and CDR2 is FQGNSA in the germline V gene. This CDR3 has 16 residues. The V end lost 5 bases, the J end lost 6 bases, and 17 bases lay between the germline ends. The CDR3, as DNA: TGTGCCAGCAGCCCTCAAGTCCGGGAAGTTAATTCACCCCTCCACTTT. This encodes CASSPQVREVNSPLHF.

This chain connects TRBV27 to TRBJ1-5; TRBD1 is a possible D gene (5 bases). Looked up from germline, CDR1 is MNHEY and CDR2 is SMNVEV (reference sequence). The CDR3 runs 14 residues. V lost 2 bases and J lost 6, with 11 bases in between. In nucleotides, the CDR3 is TGTGCCAGCAGTTTAGGGGGAGGAAGTCAGCCCCAGCATTTT. Translation gives CASSLGGGSQPQHF.

The rearrangement links TRBV2 to TRBJ2-2, with unresolved D. There are 13 residues in the CDR3. Trimming cost V 4 bases and J 5 bases, with 8 bases left between them. Germline CDR1 reads SNHLY; CDR2 reads FYNNEI. CDR3 amino acids: CASSALRTGELFF. The CDR3 DNA sequence: TGTGCCAGCAGTGCCTTACGGACCGGGGAGCTGTTTTTT.

The J gene is TRBJ2-1, the V gene TRBV5-3; 7 bases are a match to TRBD2. TRBV5-3 is annotated as an ORF whose role is uncertain. Trimming removed 3 bases from V and 9 bases from J; junction bases left unmatched: 18. This CDR3 is built from 17 residues. CDR3 residues: CARSSPRTCQAGREQFF. The CDR3 coding sequence is TGTGCCAGAAGCTCACCCCGGACGTGCCAAGCGGGGCGTGAGCAGTTCTTC.

This chain joins TRBV9 and TRBJ1-4, with TRBD1 matching 10 bases. Germline CDR1 reads SGDLS; CDR2 reads YYNGEE. V shed 3 bases, J shed 7 bases, and the junction held 3 bases outside the gene matches. This CDR3 spans 14 amino acids. This CDR3 reads CASSGGQGSEKLFF. The DNA of the CDR3 is TGTGCCAGCAGCGGGGGACAGGGGAGTGAAAAACTGTTTTTT.

The chain carries TRBV7-3 and TRBJ2-2, with a possible D match to TRBD1 (5 bases). The germline V gene has CDR1 SGHTA and CDR2 FQGTGA. This CDR3 is built from 14 residues. V gave up 8 bases and J gave up 0 bases, with 10 bases separating them. CDR3 in amino acids: CASRGAANTGELFF. The CDR3 coding sequence is TGTGCCAGCCGTGGGGCGGCGAACACCGGGGAGCTGTTTTTT.

The table lists this clone with a few counts. The V gene is TRBV6-4, the J gene TRBJ1-6; no clear D. This CDR3 comprises 14 residues. Germline V lookup: CDR1 MRHNA, CDR2 SNTAGT. Trimming left V 3 bases short and J 6 bases short, with 9 bases between. The CDR3 DNA follows: TGTGCCAGCAGTGATGAGGGCCTTAATTCACCCCTCCACTTT. It codes for CASSDEGLNSPLHF.

The chain is built from TRBV27 and TRBJ1-2; D gene ambiguous. The CDR3 contains 14 residues. Germline V gives CDR1 MNHEY, CDR2 SMNVEV (reference sequence). The ends were cut back, 5 bases at V and 6 bases at J, with 16 bases in the middle. The CDR3 coding sequence is TGTGCCAGCAGTACATTAGGGTTTAGCGATGGCTACACCTTC. Protein: CASSTLGFSDGYTF.

The rearrangement joins TRBV25-1 to TRBJ2-3; D is perhaps TRBD1 (6 bases). Germline-derived CDR1 and CDR2 are MGHDK and SYGVNS. The CDR3 covers 15 residues. Trimming took 5 bases from V and 2 from J, leaving 14 bases between them. The CDR3, as DNA: TGTGCCAGCAGTTTATCAGGGGCGTCCACAGATACGCAGTATTTT. It translates to CASSLSGASTDTQYF.

The count of this clone is one. The chain combines TRBV5-6 with TRBJ2-2, with TRBD2 matching 11 bases. The germline gives CDR1 SGHDT, CDR2 YYEEEE. With 0 bases clipped from V and 1 base from J, the junction kept 2 bases outside the gene matches. CDR3 length: 17 amino acids. The CDR3 loop reads CASSLGGLAGNTGELFF. CDR3 bases: TGTGCCAGCAGCTTGGGAGGACTAGCGGGGAACACCGGGGAGCTGTTTTTT.

The chain carries TRBV30 and TRBJ1-3; 8 nucleotides agree with TRBD1. The CDR3 is made up of 18 amino acids. Per germline, CDR1 GTSNPN and CDR2 SVGIG (reference sequence). V lost 0 bases, J lost 2 bases, and 12 bases stayed unmatched. The chain's CDR3 is CAWSVRRQGASAGNTIYF. CDR3 sequence (DNA): TGTGCCTGGAGTGTAAGGCGGCAGGGGGCATCGGCTGGAAACACCATATATTTT.

The chain has TRBV7-9 and TRBJ2-1; 12 nucleotides align to TRBD2. Germline V CDR1 and CDR2: SEHNR, FQNEAQ (reference sequence). The CDR3 runs to 15 residues. Trimming cost V 4 bases and J 8 bases; bases outside gene matches: 6. CDR3 DNA sequence: TGTGCCAGCAGCTCCGCTAGCGGGGGGGCCCATGAGCAGTTCTTC. It codes for CASSSASGGAHEQFF. The full variable domain, rest sourced from reference TRBV7-9 and TRBJ2-1, is DTGVSQNPRHKITKRGQNVTFRCDPISEHNRLYWYRQTLGQGPEFLTYFQNEAQLEKSRLLSDRFSAERPKGSFSTLEIQRTEQGDSAMYLCASSSASGGAHEQFFGPGTRLTVL.

The chain links TRBV4-3 to TRBJ2-3, with 12 bases fitting TRBD2. The ends lost 3 bases at V and 4 bases at J; junction bases unmatched: 2. Germline V gene lookup returns CDR1 LGHNA and CDR2 YSLEER. The CDR3 contains 15 residues. The CDR3 nucleotides read TGCGCCAGCAGCCATGCTAGCGGGGGGGCAGATACGCAGTATTTT. Its protein is CASSHASGGADTQYF.

The CDR3 coding sequence is TGTGCCAGCAGCTCACCCCCGGGTTTGCACATTCAGTACTTC. This encodes CASSSPPGLHIQYF. The chain employs TRBV11-2 and TRBJ2-4; no clear D. V lost 4 bases to trimming and J lost 8 bases, with 15 bases between them. This CDR3 spans 14 amino acids. Germline-derived CDR1 and CDR2 are SGHAT and FQNNGV.

The chain carries TRBV9 and TRBJ2-2; no clear D. Germline V gives CDR1 SGDLS, CDR2 YYNGEE. This CDR3 contains 17 residues. The germline V and J ends were trimmed by 0 bases and 0 bases, with 12 bases remaining between them. As DNA, the CDR3 is TGTGCCAGCAGCGTAGATTCTAGTCGCGCGAACACCGGGGAGCTGTTTTTT. It yields the protein CASSVDSSRANTGELFF.

This clone was found once. The chain uses TRBV7-2 and TRBJ2-6, with TRBD1 identical over 8 bases. J was trimmed by 2 bases and V by 5 bases; bases with no gene match: 2. In germline, CDR1 is SGHTA, CDR2 FQGNSA. This CDR3 has 15 amino acids. CDR3 residues: CASSPTGAGANVLTF. CDR3 sequence (DNA): TGTGCCAGCAGCCCGACAGGGGCTGGGGCCAACGTCCTGACTTTC.

The chain carries TRBV5-1 and TRBJ2-3; 10 bases agree with TRBD2. Germline V gives CDR1 SGHRS, CDR2 YFSETQ. CDR3 length: 16 amino acids. J was trimmed by 4 bases and V by 4 bases; bases with no gene match: 9. CDR3 sequence: CASSGGSGGSADTQYF. As DNA, the CDR3 is TGCGCCAGCAGCGGGGGTAGCGGGGGGTCCGCAGATACGCAGTATTTT.

The table lists this clone with a few counts. V and J are TRBV5-4 and TRBJ1-2; the D is unclear. CDR3 length: 14 amino acids. Trimming left V 2 bases short and J 4 bases short, with 12 bases between. Germline CDR1 and CDR2: SGHNT and YYREEE (reference sequence). The chain's CDR3 is CASSLPTPPYGYTF. The DNA for the CDR3 is TGTGCCAGCAGCTTACCAACACCGCCCTATGGCTACACCTTC.

The chain has TRBV4-3 and TRBJ1-4, with D unresolved. Germline-derived CDR1 and CDR2 are LGHNA and YSLEER. The CDR3 is made up of 14 amino acids. Trimming stripped 0 bases from V and 4 bases from J, with 6 bases between. Here the CDR3 reads CASSQEASNEKLFF. CDR3 DNA sequence: TGCGCCAGCAGCCAAGAGGCCAGTAATGAAAAACTGTTTTTT.

This clone was observed a few times. The CDR3 DNA reads TGTGCCAGCCGCAAAGGAAGACTCACGAACACCGGGGAGCTGTTTTTT. Translating gives CASRKGRLTNTGELFF. The chain uses TRBV2 and TRBJ2-2; D is undetermined. This CDR3 region has 16 residues. Germline V gene lookup returns CDR1 SNHLY and CDR2 FYNNEI. V was clipped by 8 bases and J by 0 bases, with 16 bases between them.

The chain uses TRBV10-3 and TRBJ2-1; 9 bases match TRBD1. The ends lost 3 bases at V and 2 bases at J; junction bases unmatched: 2. Germline CDR1 ENHRY, CDR2 SYGVKD. The CDR3 loop spans 15 amino acids. The CDR3 bases are TGTGCCATCAGTGATAGGACAGGGGCCTACAATGAGCAGTTCTTC. It translates to CAISDRTGAYNEQFF.

The V and J genes are TRBV6-6 and TRBJ2-4; 7 bases map to TRBD1. The CDR3 is 14 amino acids. The germline CDR1 and CDR2 sequences are MNHNY and SVGAGI (reference sequence). The J segment lost 7 bases and the V segment lost 5 bases, leaving 8 bases of the junction unmatched. The CDR3 loop reads CASSPGTVGNIQYF. The CDR3 DNA follows: TGTGCCAGCAGTCCCGGGACAGTAGGGAACATTCAGTACTTC.

To note about this clone: The identical CDR3 is also encoded by other nucleotide sequences in the sample. The chain links TRBV30 to TRBJ1-1; TRBD1 matches at 9 bases. This CDR3 contains 17 residues. With 2 bases clipped from V and 4 bases from J, the junction kept 14 bases outside the gene matches. CDR1 GTSNPN and CDR2 SVGIG come from the germline V gene (reference sequence). CDR3 DNA sequence: TGTGCCTGGAGTCCCGAGGGGCGGGACAGGGTGTTCACTGAAGCTTTCTTT. Translation gives CAWSPEGRDRVFTEAFF.

This sequence joins TRBV11-2 and TRBJ2-5; D is unclear. The CDR3 runs to 15 residues. CDR1 is SGHAT and CDR2 is FQNNGV in the germline V gene. Between the trimmed V and J ends, which lost 2 bases and 4 bases, there was a span of 14 bases. The CDR3 here is CASSLTVPSVETQYF. As DNA, the CDR3 is TGTGCCAGCAGCTTAACCGTCCCTTCGGTAGAGACCCAGTACTTC.